The T cell receptor (beta chain) under discussion was sequenced for a study of blood T cell repertoires in COVID-19. Study at large: The analysed material was cDNA or gDNA that came from T cells, B-cell-depleted T cells, or PBMCs.

Produced via immunoSEQ multiplex PCR; TCRdb's table is partial and in-frame only. The sample has over 150,000 clones; roughly 80% are singletons. The CDR3 totals 16 residues. Germline CDR1 reads SGHDT; CDR2 reads YYEEEE. The J segment lost 7 bases and the V segment lost 4 bases, leaving 9 bases of the junction unmatched. The sequenced sample consisted of peripheral blood. The chain has TRBV5-6 and TRBJ1-3; 12 bases fit TRBD1. The clonotype was recovered from a man in his sixties or seventies with acute or convalescent COVID-19. The CDR3 loop reads CASSVPGQGARNTIYF. The CDR3 bases are TGTGCCAGCAGCGTTCCGGGACAGGGGGCGCGGAACACCATATATTTT.